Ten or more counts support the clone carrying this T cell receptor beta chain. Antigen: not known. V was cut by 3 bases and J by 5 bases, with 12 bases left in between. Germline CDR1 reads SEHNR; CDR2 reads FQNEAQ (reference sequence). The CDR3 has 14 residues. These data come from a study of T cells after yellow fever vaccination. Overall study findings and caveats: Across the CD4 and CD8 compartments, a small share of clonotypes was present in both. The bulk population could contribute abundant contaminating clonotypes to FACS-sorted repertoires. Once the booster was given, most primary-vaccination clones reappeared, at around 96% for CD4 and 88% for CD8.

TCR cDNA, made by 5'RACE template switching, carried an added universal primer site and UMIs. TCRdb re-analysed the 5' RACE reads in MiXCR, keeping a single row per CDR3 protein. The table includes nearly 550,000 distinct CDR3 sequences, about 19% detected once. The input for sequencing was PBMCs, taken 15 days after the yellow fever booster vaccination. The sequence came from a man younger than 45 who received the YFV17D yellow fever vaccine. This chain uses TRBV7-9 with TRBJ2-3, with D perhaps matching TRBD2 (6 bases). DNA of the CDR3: TGTGCCAGCAGCTTCATAGGGACTCAAGATACGCAGTATTTT. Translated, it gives CASSFIGTQDTQYF.